This T cell receptor (beta chain) was identified in a study of CD8 T cells in ankylosing spondylitis. The study, taken as a whole, reports: Reportedly, significant enrichment of disease-linked clones occurred in matched ankylosing spondylitis synovial fluid. Made up of about eight highly homologous variants, a TCR beta motif appeared characteristic of ankylosing spondylitis blood.

TCRdb reprocessed the 5' RACE reads with MiXCR, giving one entry per CDR3 protein. This sample carries approximately 200,000 distinct CDR3 sequences, around 13% of them seen once, and the ten largest clones take about 15%. The CDR3 length is 13 residues. V trimming: 7 bases; J trimming: 1 base; junction bases outside the gene matches: 2. For this clonotype: Its antigen is as yet unknown.

Sequenced sample: blood, either unsorted or a sorted T cell fraction (not recorded which). The TCR comes from a male donor with ankylosing spondylitis or in good health (not recorded which). The J gene is TRBJ2-3, the V gene TRBV12-3 or TRBV12-4; 7 bases align to TRBD1. CDR3 nucleotides: TGTGCCAGCACAGGGGGTGGCACAGATACGCAGTATTTT. Its translation is CASTGGGTDTQYF.